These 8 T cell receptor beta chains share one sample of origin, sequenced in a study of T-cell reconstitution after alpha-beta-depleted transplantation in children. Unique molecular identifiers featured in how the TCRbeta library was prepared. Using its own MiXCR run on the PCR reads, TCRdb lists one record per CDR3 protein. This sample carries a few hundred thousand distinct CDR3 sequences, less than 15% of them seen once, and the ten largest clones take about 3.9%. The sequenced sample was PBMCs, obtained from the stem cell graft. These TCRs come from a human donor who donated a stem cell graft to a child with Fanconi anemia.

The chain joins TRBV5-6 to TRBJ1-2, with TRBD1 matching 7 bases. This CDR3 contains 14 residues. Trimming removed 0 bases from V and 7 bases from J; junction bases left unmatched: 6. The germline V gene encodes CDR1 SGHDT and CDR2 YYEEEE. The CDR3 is CASSLGYRGTGYTF. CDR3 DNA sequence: TGTGCCAGCAGCTTGGGGTACAGGGGAACTGGCTACACCTTC.

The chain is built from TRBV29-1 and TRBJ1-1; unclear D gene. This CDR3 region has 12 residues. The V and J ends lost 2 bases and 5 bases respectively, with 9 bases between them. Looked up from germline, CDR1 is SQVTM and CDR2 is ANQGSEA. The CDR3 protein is CSVEKSGTEAFF. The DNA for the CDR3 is TGCAGCGTTGAAAAGAGTGGGACTGAAGCTTTCTTT.

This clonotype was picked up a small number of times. This CDR3 reads CSAVSLAADTDTQYF. CDR3 sequence (DNA): TGCAGTGCTGTTTCACTAGCGGCCGACACAGATACGCAGTATTTT. V gene TRBV20-1 combines with J gene TRBJ2-3, with TRBD2 matching 8 bases. The V and J ends lost 5 bases and 2 bases, in that order; junction bases with no gene match: 9. CDR1 DFQATT and CDR2 SNEGSKA come from the germline V gene (reference sequence). The CDR3 sequence is 15 residues long.

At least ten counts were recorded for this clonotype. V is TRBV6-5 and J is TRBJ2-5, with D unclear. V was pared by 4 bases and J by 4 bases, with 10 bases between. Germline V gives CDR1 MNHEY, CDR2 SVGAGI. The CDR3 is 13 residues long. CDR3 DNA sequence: TGTGCCAGCAGTTCGTCCTGGGGAGAGACCCAGTACTTC. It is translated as CASSSSWGETQYF.

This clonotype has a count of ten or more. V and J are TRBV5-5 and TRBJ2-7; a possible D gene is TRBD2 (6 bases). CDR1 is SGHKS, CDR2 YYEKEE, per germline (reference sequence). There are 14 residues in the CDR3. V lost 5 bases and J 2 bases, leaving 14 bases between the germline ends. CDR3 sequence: CASRHGSPAYEQYF. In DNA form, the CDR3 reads TGTGCCAGCAGACACGGGAGTCCAGCCTACGAGCAGTACTTC.

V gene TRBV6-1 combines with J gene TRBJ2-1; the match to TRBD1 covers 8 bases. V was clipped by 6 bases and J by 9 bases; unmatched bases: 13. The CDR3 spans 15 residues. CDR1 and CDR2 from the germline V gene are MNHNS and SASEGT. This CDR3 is CASSQDRGSPSEQFF. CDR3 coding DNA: TGTGCCAGCAGCCAAGACAGGGGTTCCCCATCTGAGCAGTTCTTC.

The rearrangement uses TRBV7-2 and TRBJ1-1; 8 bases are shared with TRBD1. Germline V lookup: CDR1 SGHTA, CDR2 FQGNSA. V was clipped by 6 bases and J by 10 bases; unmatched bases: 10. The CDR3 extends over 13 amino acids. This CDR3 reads CASRLPGQGGAFF. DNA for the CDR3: TGTGCCAGCAGACTCCCTGGACAGGGAGGAGCTTTCTTT.

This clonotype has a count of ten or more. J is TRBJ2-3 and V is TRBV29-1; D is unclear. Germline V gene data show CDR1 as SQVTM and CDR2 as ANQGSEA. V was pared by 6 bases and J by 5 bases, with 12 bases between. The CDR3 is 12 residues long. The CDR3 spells CSVGDWRDTQYF. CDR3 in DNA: TGCAGCGTGGGTGATTGGAGAGATACGCAGTATTTT.